The subject of this entry is one T cell receptor (beta chain). This sample stems from a study of T cell responses to AZD1222 COVID-19 vaccine. J lost 2 bases, V lost 3 bases, and 4 bases had no gene match. CDR1 and CDR2 (germline): SGHNT, YYREEE (reference sequence). CDR3 length: 14 residues. The method was immunoSEQ multiplex PCR; TCRdb's version includes in-frame clones alone and lacks a portion of them. The top ten hold 1.5% of the sample, which has 120,000 or so clones, approximately 90% seen once. This material consisted of peripheral blood, taken on day 0 of AZD1222 vaccination. J is TRBJ2-7 and V is TRBV5-4; 8 nucleotides agree with TRBD1. The receptor was isolated from an adult in good health. CDR3 DNA: TGTGCCAGCAGCTCCGGGACAGGACCCTACGAGCAGTACTTC. Its translation is CASSSGTGPYEQYF.